The 29 T cell receptor beta chains given below trace back to one sample, sequenced in a study of human T cells and chemical hapten exposure. TCRdb itself ran the RACE reads through MiXCR, one entry per CDR3 protein. The sample yields about 120,000 distinct CDR3 sequences, around 10% seen once. Sample time point: patch test 3, about 24 weeks after DPC sensitization. As to treatment: therapeutic diphenylcyclopropenone sensitization with weekly scalp DPC. The sample in question was whole blood, obtained in connection with sensitization to the hapten diphenylcyclopropenone (DPC). Receptors were obtained from a woman between 45 and 60 years old with alopecia areata. Some clones in this sample may be carry-over from other donors' samples.

The rearrangement uses TRBV12-5 and TRBJ2-1; no firm D call. This CDR3 contains 13 residues. Trimming removed 6 bases at V and 10 bases at J, with 16 bases between. In germline, CDR1 is LGHNT, CDR2 FRNRAP. CDR3 sequence reads: CASGNDPSREQFF. The DNA for the CDR3 is TGTGCTAGTGGAAATGATCCCTCTCGGGAGCAGTTCTTC.

This clonotype was counted only a few times. The rearrangement joins TRBV12-3 or TRBV12-4 to TRBJ1-1; 9 positions agree with TRBD1. The trim removed 5 bases at V and 7 bases at J, leaving 14 bases unmatched. The CDR3 sequence is 16 residues long. The CDR3 bases are TGTGCCAGCAGTCCCTCGTGGACAGGGGACGCGGGTGAAGCTTTCTTT. Translation: CASSPSWTGDAGEAFF.

The CDR3 is CASSPGLAGFEYF. CDR3 bases: TGTGCCAGCAGCCCTGGACTAGCGGGATTTGAGTACTTC. V and J are TRBV7-6 and TRBJ2-7, with 12 nucleotides matching TRBD2. The CDR3 runs 13 residues. Germline values: CDR1 SGHVS, CDR2 FNYEAQ. The junction had 7 bases not matched to a gene; V was cut back by 5 bases and J by 11 bases.

The V and J genes are TRBV28 and TRBJ1-2; TRBD1 is a possible D gene (6 bases). The CDR3 sequence is 15 residues long. With 5 bases removed from V and 4 bases from J, the gap between germline ends came to 17 bases. In germline, CDR1 is MDHEN, CDR2 SYDVKM. DNA for the CDR3: TGTGCCAGCAGTCCCCGGTCAGGGGTGGTCTATGGCTACACCTTC. Its translation: CASSPRSGVVYGYTF.

In this sample, this clonotype turned up a few times. The chain links TRBV27 to TRBJ2-1; D is uncertain. This CDR3 contains 12 residues. Germline CDR1 is MNHEY and CDR2 is SMNVEV (reference sequence). V shed 3 bases and J shed 7 bases, with 7 bases lying between them. The CDR3 DNA follows: TGTGCCAGCAGTTTCATCGGAAATGAGCAGTTCTTC. The encoded protein is CASSFIGNEQFF.

The chain is built from TRBV2 and TRBJ2-7, with a weak D call TRBD1 (6 bases). The CDR3 is 12 residues long. The V end was cut by 5 bases, the J end by 5 bases, with 10 bases between. Per germline, CDR1 SNHLY and CDR2 FYNNEI. CDR3 in amino acids: CASSQGSHEQYF. CDR3 nucleotide sequence: TGTGCCAGCAGTCAGGGGAGCCACGAGCAGTACTTC.

This clonotype was recorded a few times. The genes are TRBV10-3 and TRBJ1-3; D is possibly TRBD1 (5 bases). V gave up 8 bases and J gave up 4 bases, with 12 bases separating them. The CDR3 is made up of 13 amino acids. Germline lookup yields CDR1 ENHRY and CDR2 SYGVKD. The CDR3 DNA sequence: TGTGCCATCCATGGGGGGTCCGGAAACACCATATATTTT. As protein: CAIHGGSGNTIYF.

V is TRBV29-1 and J is TRBJ2-3; 7 nucleotides agree with TRBD1. The junction had 8 bases not matched to a gene; V was cut back by 4 bases and J by 4 bases. This CDR3 has 14 residues. Per the germline V gene, CDR1 is SQVTM and CDR2 is ANQGSEA. The CDR3 nucleotides are TGCAGCGTTGGAGGAATAGGGGGCCCAGATACGCAGTATTTT. Translating gives CSVGGIGGPDTQYF.

This clonotype was counted only a few times. The J gene is TRBJ1-1, the V gene TRBV7-8; TRBD1 matches at 10 bases. The germline CDR1 and CDR2 sequences are SGHVS and FQNEAQ. The CDR3 is 14 residues long. V was pared by 2 bases and J by 4 bases, with 1 base of the junction left unmatched. CDR3 sequence: CASSLRQGATEAFF. CDR3 DNA: TGTGCCAGCAGCTTACGACAGGGGGCCACTGAAGCTTTCTTT.

This clonotype turned up a few times. The V call is TRBV28, the J call TRBJ2-3; TRBD1 might be the D (6 bases). The CDR3 totals 18 residues. CDR1 and CDR2 (germline): MDHEN, SYDVKM. The V gene lost 2 bases and the J gene lost 0 bases, with 18 bases spanning the gap. CDR3 residues: CASSLDRGTHASTDTQYF. The DNA for the CDR3 is TGTGCCAGCAGTTTAGATAGGGGGACACACGCCAGCACAGATACGCAGTATTTT.

This clonotype was detected a few times. The genes are TRBV5-1 and TRBJ2-1, with D hard to call. With 4 bases removed from V and 1 base from J, the gap between germline ends came to 9 bases. This CDR3 is 14 amino acids long. CDR1 is SGHRS, CDR2 YFSETQ, per germline. The CDR3 is CASSPRRSYNEQFF. CDR3 DNA: TGCGCCAGCAGCCCCAGGAGATCCTACAATGAGCAGTTCTTC.

This clonotype has ten or more counts. The CDR3 bases are TGTGCCAGCAGCCAGACGGGGGGCGACACCGGGGAGCTGTTTTTT. The encoded protein is CASSQTGGDTGELFF. This chain joins TRBV9 and TRBJ2-2; possible D gene TRBD2, 7 bases. V gave up 4 bases and J gave up 3 bases, with 13 bases separating them. The CDR3 is made up of 15 amino acids. CDR1 is SGDLS, CDR2 YYNGEE, per germline.

This clonotype was counted between two and nine times. The chain recombines TRBV11-2 with TRBJ2-3; 13 nucleotides line up with TRBD2. J lost 0 bases, V lost 1 base, and 7 bases had no gene match. The CDR3 is 19 residues long. Germline-derived CDR1 and CDR2 are SGHAT and FQNNGV. Here the CDR3 reads CASSLGGLAGHSSTDTQYF. The CDR3, as DNA: TGTGCCAGCAGCTTAGGGGGACTAGCGGGACATTCTAGCACAGATACGCAGTATTTT.

This clonotype was detected ten times or more. This chain uses TRBV5-6 with TRBJ1-1; D uncertain. Per germline, CDR1 SGHDT and CDR2 YYEEEE. V gave up 1 base and J gave up 4 bases, with 5 bases separating them. The CDR3 has 12 amino acids. Here the CDR3 reads CASSLRVTEAFF. CDR3 in DNA: TGTGCCAGCAGCTTGAGGGTCACTGAAGCTTTCTTT.

This clonotype showed up many times. The genes are TRBV28 and TRBJ2-7; no reliable D call. V gave up 8 bases and J gave up 4 bases, with 12 bases separating them. Per the germline V gene, CDR1 is MDHEN and CDR2 is SYDVKM. The CDR3 runs 12 residues. CDR3 loop: CASLGGRYEQYF. DNA of the CDR3: TGTGCCAGCCTGGGTGGCAGATACGAGCAGTACTTC.

There are a few counts of this clonotype. V and J are TRBV12-3 or TRBV12-4 and TRBJ2-3; D perhaps matches TRBD1 (5 bases). The length of the CDR3 is 12 residues. The V gene lost 6 bases and the J gene lost 7 bases, with 11 bases spanning the gap. CDR3 amino acids: CASSWGRNTQYF. The CDR3 region has the DNA TGTGCCAGCAGCTGGGGCCGGAATACGCAGTATTTT.

This clonotype was recorded at least ten times. As DNA, the CDR3 is TGCAGTGTTCAGACGGGTTTAATGAACACTGAAGCTTTCTTT. Protein: CSVQTGLMNTEAFF. The J gene is TRBJ1-1, the V gene TRBV20-1; no clear D. Trimming removed 7 bases from V and 0 bases from J, with 15 bases in between. Germline CDR1 reads DFQATT; CDR2 reads SNEGSKA (reference sequence). This CDR3 has 14 amino acids.

The V call is TRBV7-2, the J call TRBJ1-5, with TRBD1 matching over 9 bases. V shed 5 bases, J shed 9 bases, and the junction held 5 bases outside the gene matches. Germline values: CDR1 SGHTA, CDR2 FQGNSA. The CDR3 is made up of 13 amino acids. Here the CDR3 reads CASSPGQGRPQHF. CDR3 DNA: TGTGCCAGCAGCCCGGGACAGGGTAGGCCCCAGCATTTT. Drawing the rest from reference TRBV7-2 and TRBJ1-5, the complete variable domain is GAGVSQSPSNKVTEKGKDVELRCDPISGHTALYWYRQSLGQGLEFLIYFQGNSAPDKSGLPSDRFSAERTGGSVSTLTIQRTQQEDSAVYLCASSPGQGRPQHFGDGTRLSIL.

This sequence joins TRBV3-1 and TRBJ1-6; D ambiguous. Trimming pared 2 bases from V and 6 bases from J, leaving 5 bases between. Germline CDR1 and CDR2: LGHDT and YNNKEL (reference sequence). This CDR3 has 13 amino acids. As DNA, the CDR3 is TGTGCCAGCAGCCAAAGAGTTAATTCACCCCTCCACTTT. It specifies CASSQRVNSPLHF.

This clonotype appeared many times. The gene calls are TRBV28 and TRBJ1-1, with D possibly TRBD1 on 5 matching bases. Germline CDR1 reads MDHEN; CDR2 reads SYDVKM. V lost 6 bases and J lost 1, with 9 bases in between. The CDR3 totals 13 residues. The CDR3 spells CASRLTANTEAFF. DNA of the CDR3: TGTGCCAGCAGACTGACAGCGAACACTGAAGCTTTCTTT.

The chain carries TRBV12-3 or TRBV12-4 and TRBJ2-7; D is ambiguous. V was shortened by 6 bases and J by 2 bases, with 11 bases between the two germline ends. The CDR3 runs to 13 residues. CDR3 sequence reads: CASSPGPTYEQYF. DNA for the CDR3: TGTGCCAGCAGCCCCGGGCCCACCTACGAGCAGTACTTC.

This clonotype was seen just once. The V gene is TRBV7-9, the J gene TRBJ1-6; possibly TRBD1 for D (6 bases). With 5 bases removed from V and 11 bases from J, the gap between germline ends came to 16 bases. Germline V gene data show CDR1 as SEHNR and CDR2 as FQNEAQ (reference sequence). The CDR3 has 14 residues. The DNA of the CDR3 is TGTGCCAGCAGCACCGAGGGGGGCGGGGCACCCCTCCACTTT. Translating gives CASSTEGGGAPLHF. The whole variable domain, remainder taken from reference TRBV7-9 and TRBJ1-6, is DTGVSQNPRHKITKRGQNVTFRCDPISEHNRLYWYRQTLGQGPEFLTYFQNEAQLEKSRLLSDRFSAERPKGSFSTLEIQRTEQGDSAMYLCASSTEGGGAPLHFGNGTRLTVT.

This clonotype was recorded many times. The J gene is TRBJ2-7, the V gene TRBV28; either TRBD1 or TRBD2 may supply D (6 bases each). The length of the CDR3 is 15 residues. Trimming removed 5 bases from V and 3 bases from J, with 17 bases in between. The V gene's germline CDR1 is MDHEN and CDR2 SYDVKM. The CDR3 is CASSKQGLIYYEQYF. The DNA of the CDR3 is TGTGCCAGCAGTAAACAGGGACTGATCTACTACGAGCAGTACTTC.

The table lists this clonotype with a few counts. The CDR3 DNA follows: TGTGCCAGCAGCTTAACTCGTCAGAGCTCCTACGAGCAGTACTTC. This codes for CASSLTRQSSYEQYF. The chain employs TRBV7-9 and TRBJ2-7; the D is unclear. This CDR3 is 15 amino acids long. Germline-derived CDR1 and CDR2 are SEHNR and FQNEAQ (reference sequence). V gave up 2 bases and J gave up 0 bases, with 11 bases separating them.

This clonotype has just a few counts. V is TRBV3-1 and J is TRBJ1-2, with a possible D match to TRBD1 (5 bases). The CDR3 consists of 13 residues. Germline lookup yields CDR1 LGHDT and CDR2 YNNKEL (reference sequence). V was pared by 2 bases and J by 1 base, with 5 bases between. The CDR3: CASSQQGNYGYTF. CDR3 in DNA: TGTGCCAGCAGCCAACAGGGTAACTATGGCTACACCTTC.

This clonotype was detected only a few times. The genes are TRBV11-2 and TRBJ1-3; D unclear. The CDR3 is 16 residues long. Per the germline V gene, CDR1 is SGHAT and CDR2 is FQNNGV. V was trimmed by 2 bases and J by 1 base, leaving 12 bases between them. The DNA of the CDR3 is TGTGCCAGCAGCTTATTCCCGGCAACGTCTGGAAACACCATATATTTT. Its protein product is CASSLFPATSGNTIYF.

This clonotype was observed at least ten times. This rearrangement joins TRBV28 to TRBJ1-5, with 8 bases that match TRBD1. CDR1 and CDR2 from the germline V gene are MDHEN and SYDVKM. V was pared by 6 bases and J by 4 bases, with 5 bases of the junction left unmatched. This CDR3 has 14 residues. This CDR3 reads CASRPGGSNQPQHF. In DNA form, the CDR3 reads TGTGCCAGCAGGCCAGGGGGCTCGAATCAGCCCCAGCATTTT.

The rearrangement uses TRBV7-6 and TRBJ2-3, with D perhaps TRBD2 (8 bases). Germline-derived CDR1 and CDR2 are SGHVS and FNYEAQ. The length of the CDR3 is 16 residues. The germline V and J ends were trimmed by 4 bases and 4 bases, with 18 bases remaining between them. This CDR3 reads CASSSGTARGADTQYF. CDR3 DNA: TGTGCCAGCAGCTCAGGGACAGCGCGGGGGGCAGATACGCAGTATTTT.

V gene TRBV7-7 combines with J gene TRBJ1-1; the D gene is possibly TRBD1 (5 bases). Germline CDR1 is SSHAT and CDR2 is FNYEAQ (reference sequence). Deletions cut 5 bases from V and 0 bases from J, with 10 bases between. The CDR3 loop spans 14 amino acids. CDR3 in DNA: TGTGCCAGCAGCCGGGACCTCCTGAACACTGAAGCTTTCTTT. It yields the protein CASSRDLLNTEAFF.